The rows below give T cell receptor beta chains drawn from one sample of a study of T cell changes during pregnancy in multiple sclerosis. The method was immunoSEQ multiplex PCR; TCRdb's version includes in-frame clones alone and lacks a portion of them. The sample consists of 35,000 to 45,000 clones, roughly nine tenths of them appearing once. The sequencing here drew on CD4+ T cells from peripheral blood mononuclear cells, taken after pregnancy. The receptor source for this set is a female donor with multiple sclerosis, enrolled in a pregnancy study. CDR3s include the opening cysteine and the closing phenylalanine or tryptophan. The D gene is left open where the match is weak. Expanded clones are given a class, and other clones once, few, many or no size at all.

>TRBV29-1|TRBJ2-5|TRBD2|-
CSVATSGGEETQYF
TGCAGCGTAGCGACTAGCGGGGGGGAAGAGACCCAGTACTTC
>TRBV5-1|TRBJ1-1|-|-
CASSLDSQNTEAFF
TGCGCCAGCAGCTTGGACAGCCAGAACACTGAAGCTTTCTTT
>TRBV19|TRBJ2-3|TRBD1|-
CASSPGTGGTDTQYF
TGTGCCAGTAGTCCGGGGACAGGGGGCACAGATACGCAGTATTTT
>TRBV7-9|TRBJ2-5|-|-
CASTLTDEETQYF
TGTGCCAGCACCCTGACAGACGAAGAGACCCAGTACTTC
>TRBV15|TRBJ1-6|TRBD1|few
CATSRDPGQYNSPLHF
TGTGCCACCAGCAGAGATCCGGGACAGTATAATTCACCCCTCCACTTT
>TRBV6-4|TRBJ2-1|TRBD1|-
CASSATGAEQFF
TGTGCCAGCAGTGCAACAGGGGCAGAGCAGTTCTTC
>TRBV5-5|TRBJ2-7|-|-
CASSLVWGTYEQYF
TGTGCCAGCAGCTTGGTTTGGGGCACCTACGAGCAGTACTTC
>TRBV6-1|TRBJ1-4|-|-
CASSEMQVNEKLFF
TGTGCCAGCAGTGAAATGCAGGTTAATGAAAAACTGTTTTTT
>TRBV9|TRBJ2-1|-|once
CASGLSYNEQFF
TGTGCCAGCGGACTCTCCTACAATGAGCAGTTCTTC
>TRBV5-5|TRBJ1-5|-|few
CASSRAAGADNQPQHF
TGTGCCAGCAGCCGTGCGGCAGGGGCCGACAATCAGCCCCAGCATTTT
>TRBV2|TRBJ2-3|TRBD1|-
CASRLMTGPFVDTQYF
TGTGCCAGCAGACTGATGACAGGGCCATTTGTTGATACGCAGTATTTT
>TRBV10-3|TRBJ1-2|-|-
CAISESIGGDSVGYTF
TGTGCCATCAGTGAGTCAATCGGGGGGGATTCCGTTGGCTACACCTTC
>TRBV5-1|TRBJ2-5|-|-
CASSFGGETQYF
TGCGCCAGCAGCTTTGGCGGGGAGACCCAGTACTTC
>TRBV5-1|TRBJ2-2|-|-
CASSLGRTGSGELFF
TGCGCCAGCAGCTTGGGGAGAACAGGGTCCGGGGAGCTGTTTTTT
>TRBV30|TRBJ2-7|-|-
CARSTGRYEQYF
TGTGCTCGCAGTACAGGGCGCTACGAGCAGTACTTC
>TRBV2|TRBJ1-2|-|-
CASSAGNFNYGYTF
TGTGCCAGCAGTGCGGGGAATTTCAACTATGGCTACACCTTC
>TRBV6-5|TRBJ2-7|-|-
CASSPSGSNEQYF
TGTGCCAGCAGTCCCTCGGGATCCAACGAGCAGTACTTC
>TRBV20-1|TRBJ2-3|-|-
CSAYSPDTQYF
TGCAGTGCGTATTCCCCAGATACGCAGTATTTT
>TRBV5-1|TRBJ1-5|-|-
CASSEGGISSNQPQHF
TGCGCCAGCAGCGAAGGCGGGATATCTAGCAATCAGCCCCAGCATTTT
>TRBV7-2|TRBJ2-1|TRBD1|once
CASSLGPPGTGGADEQFF
TGTGCCAGCAGCTTAGGGCCCCCCGGGACAGGGGGCGCAGATGAGCAGTTCTTC
>TRBV6-5|TRBJ2-5|TRBD1|-
CASSYWDRAEETQYF
TGTGCCAGCAGTTACTGGGACAGGGCAGAAGAGACCCAGTACTTC
>TRBV28|TRBJ2-2|TRBD2|-
CASSLRLDSGGATGELFF
TGTGCCAGCAGTTTAAGACTTGACAGCGGGGGGGCCACCGGGGAGCTGTTTTTT
>TRBV9|TRBJ2-7|-|-
CASSVALGARTYEQYF
TGTGCCAGCAGCGTAGCTCTGGGGGCACGTACGTACGAGCAGTACTTC
>TRBV7-2|TRBJ2-3|-|medium-sized
CASSLTGGGSDTQYF
TGTGCCAGCAGCTTAACAGGGGGAGGGTCAGATACGCAGTATTTT
>TRBV5-1|TRBJ1-6|-|-
CASRMTHNSPLHF
TGCGCCAGCAGGATGACTCATAATTCACCCCTCCACTTT
>TRBV6-1|TRBJ2-3|-|-
CASSAKRTSTDTQYF
TGTGCCAGCAGTGCCAAGCGGACGAGCACAGATACGCAGTATTTT
>TRBV9|TRBJ1-1|TRBD1|-
CASSVYDRVGTEAFF
TGTGCCAGCAGCGTTTATGACAGGGTGGGGACTGAAGCTTTCTTT
>TRBV5-1|TRBJ1-3|-|-
CASSLEVGYSGNTIYF
TGCGCCAGCAGCTTGGAAGTGGGCTACTCTGGAAACACCATATATTTT
>TRBV28|TRBJ1-4|-|-
CASSPLDGRGKNEKLFF
TGTGCCAGCAGTCCACTGGACGGGCGAGGGAAAAATGAAAAACTGTTTTTT
>TRBV7-2|TRBJ1-2|TRBD1|-
CASSPGQGRYGYTF
TGTGCCAGCAGTCCGGGACAGGGTAGATATGGCTACACCTTC
>TRBV6-6|TRBJ1-2|TRBD1|-
CASSLGQGAYGYTF
TGTGCCAGCAGCCTGGGACAGGGGGCCTATGGCTACACCTTC
>TRBV5-6|TRBJ1-6|-|-
CASSLVPNSPLHF
TGTGCCAGCAGCTTGGTTCCAAATTCACCCCTCCACTTT
>TRBV10-3|TRBJ1-4|-|-
CAIRGSGDNEKLFF
TGTGCCATCAGGGGCTCAGGGGATAATGAAAAACTGTTTTTT
>TRBV4-1|TRBJ1-4|TRBD1|-
CASSLWGRDRFPLDEKLFF
TGCGCCAGCAGCCTGTGGGGCCGGGACAGGTTCCCGCTAGATGAAAAACTGTTTTTT
>TRBV7-2|TRBJ1-5|-|-
CASSRGHLGNQPQHF
TGTGCCAGCAGCCGGGGACACCTTGGCAATCAGCCCCAGCATTTT
>TRBV9|TRBJ2-7|TRBD2|-
CASSAGTSLYEQYF
TGTGCCAGCAGCGCAGGGACTAGTCTCTACGAGCAGTACTTC
>TRBV18|TRBJ1-1|-|-
CASSPGTGTFNTEAFF
TGTGCCAGCTCACCGGGAACAGGGACATTCAACACTGAAGCTTTCTTT
>TRBV30|TRBJ1-4|TRBD1|-
CAWVDRASEKLFF
TGTGCCTGGGTCGACAGGGCGTCTGAAAAACTGTTTTTT
>TRBV5-6|TRBJ1-2|-|-
CASSLPGNKYTF
TGTGCCAGCAGCTTGCCCGGGAACAAATACACCTTC
>TRBV9|TRBJ1-3|TRBD1|-
CASSPPQGQGSGTIYF
TGTGCCAGCAGCCCTCCTCAGGGACAGGGATCAGGCACCATATATTTT
>TRBV18|TRBJ2-7|-|-
CASSLGGVSSYEQYF
TGTGCCAGCTCACTCGGGGGAGTTAGCTCCTACGAGCAGTACTTC
>TRBV10-2|TRBJ1-1|TRBD1|-
CASSRGPGEAFF
TGCGCCAGCAGCAGGGGGCCGGGTGAAGCTTTCTTT
>TRBV7-2|TRBJ2-1|TRBD2|-
CASSPLPLAGVYNEQFF
TGTGCCAGCAGCCCCTTACCCCTAGCGGGGGTATACAATGAGCAGTTCTTC
>TRBV7-3|TRBJ2-2|-|-
CASSTAHGNTGELFF
TGTGCCAGCAGCACAGCTCACGGGAACACCGGGGAGCTGTTTTTT
>TRBV29-1|TRBJ2-3|-|-
CSVDSGSLVNTQYF
TGCAGCGTAGATAGCGGTAGCCTCGTGAATACGCAGTATTTT
>TRBV6-1|TRBJ1-2|TRBD1|-
CASRVWDRANYGYTF
TGTGCCAGCAGAGTTTGGGACAGGGCTAACTATGGCTACACCTTC
>TRBV6-5|TRBJ2-2|TRBD1|-
CASSSPGTGTGELFF
TGTGCCAGCAGTAGTCCCGGGACAGGGACCGGGGAGCTGTTTTTT
>TRBV27|TRBJ1-6|-|-
CASRQGRYNSPLHF
TGTGCCAGCAGACAGGGAAGATATAATTCACCCCTCCACTTT
>TRBV4-1|TRBJ2-7|TRBD1|-
CASSQESTGGYEQYF
TGCGCCAGCAGCCAAGAATCTACAGGGGGTTACGAGCAGTACTTC
>TRBV6-5|TRBJ1-6|-|-
CASSYSGGFRSPLHF
TGTGCCAGCAGTTACTCCGGCGGTTTTAGATCACCCCTCCACTTT
>TRBV6-5|TRBJ2-5|TRBD2|-
CASSYPGGGGETQYF
TGTGCCAGCAGTTACCCCGGGGGGGGCGGAGAGACCCAGTACTTC
>TRBV5-1|TRBJ2-2|TRBD2|once
CASSSGTSATGELFF
TGCGCCAGCAGCTCCGGGACTAGCGCCACCGGGGAGCTGTTTTTT
>TRBV5-1|TRBJ1-1|-|-
CASNPGGAMNTEAFF
TGCGCCAGCAACCCTGGAGGGGCTATGAACACTGAAGCTTTCTTT
>TRBV27|TRBJ2-2|-|-
CASRFGAGNTGELFF
TGTGCCAGCAGGTTTGGCGCGGGGAACACCGGGGAGCTGTTTTTT